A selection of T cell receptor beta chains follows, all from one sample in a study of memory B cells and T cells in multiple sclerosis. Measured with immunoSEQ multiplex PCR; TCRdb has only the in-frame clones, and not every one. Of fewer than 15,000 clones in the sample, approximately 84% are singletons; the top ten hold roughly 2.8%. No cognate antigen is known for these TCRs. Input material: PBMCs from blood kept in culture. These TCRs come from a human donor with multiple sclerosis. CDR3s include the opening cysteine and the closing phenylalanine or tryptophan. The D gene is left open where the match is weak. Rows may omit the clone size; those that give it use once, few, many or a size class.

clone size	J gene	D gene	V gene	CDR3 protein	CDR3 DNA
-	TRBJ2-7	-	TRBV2	CASTPEGTGATYEQYF	TGTGCCAGCACCCCCGAGGGAACAGGAGCTACCTACGAGCAGTACTTC
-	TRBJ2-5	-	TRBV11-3	CASSRSRGRWETQYF	TGTGCCAGCAGCCGATCAAGGGGCCGGTGGGAGACCCAGTACTTC
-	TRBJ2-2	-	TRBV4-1	CASSQPRKGTGELFF	TGCGCCAGCAGCCAACCCAGGAAGGGCACCGGGGAGCTGTTTTTT
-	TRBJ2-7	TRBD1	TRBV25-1	CASSKTGDVYEQYF	TGTGCCAGCAGTAAGACAGGGGACGTCTACGAGCAGTACTTC
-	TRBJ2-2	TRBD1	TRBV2	CASSEAATGTGPTGELFF	TGTGCCAGCAGTGAAGCGGCTACCGGGACAGGGCCCACCGGGGAGCTGTTTTTT
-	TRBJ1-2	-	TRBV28	CASAGVGYTF	TGTGCCAGCGCTGGGGTGGGCTACACCTTC
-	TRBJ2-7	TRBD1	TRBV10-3	CAIAGTDYEQYF	TGTGCCATAGCCGGGACAGACTACGAGCAGTACTTC
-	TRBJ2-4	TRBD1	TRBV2	CASISTGGVGKNIQYF	TGTGCCAGCATTTCAACAGGGGGCGTTGGCAAAAACATTCAGTACTTC
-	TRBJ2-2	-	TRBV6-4	CASRTRDTGELFF	TGTGCCAGCAGGACAAGGGACACCGGGGAGCTGTTTTTT
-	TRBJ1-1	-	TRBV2	CASSGDRGNTEAFF	TGTGCCAGCAGTGGAGATCGGGGGAACACTGAAGCTTTCTTT
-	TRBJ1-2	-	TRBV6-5	CASSYLDGYGYTF	TGTGCCAGCAGTTACTTGGACGGGTATGGCTACACCTTC
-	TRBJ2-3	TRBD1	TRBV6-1	CASSTTGFGTDTQYF	TGTGCCAGCAGTACGACAGGGTTCGGCACAGATACGCAGTATTTT
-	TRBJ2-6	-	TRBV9	CASSVGSGANVLTF	TGTGCCAGCAGCGTGGGGTCTGGGGCCAACGTCCTGACTTTC
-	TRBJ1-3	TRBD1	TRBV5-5	CASSLGQGAGNTIYF	TGTGCCAGCAGCTTGGGACAGGGGGCTGGAAACACCATATATTTT
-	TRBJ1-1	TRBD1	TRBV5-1	CASSLDWGTVTEAFF	TGCGCCAGCAGCTTGGATTGGGGGACAGTCACTGAAGCTTTCTTT
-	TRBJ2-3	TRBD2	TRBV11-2	CASLTLSRVSGRRADTQYF	TGTGCCAGTTTAACCCTTTCCCGGGTAAGCGGGAGGCGAGCAGATACGCAGTATTTT
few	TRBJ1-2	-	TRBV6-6	CASSYDITVTNYGYTF	TGTGCCAGCAGTTACGACATCACGGTCACTAACTATGGCTACACCTTC
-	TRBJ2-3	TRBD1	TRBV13	CASSLRTGHSTDTQYF	TGTGCCAGCAGCCTCCGGACAGGACATAGCACAGATACGCAGTATTTT
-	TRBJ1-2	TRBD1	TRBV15	CATSRGQHYGYTF	TGTGCCACCAGCAGGGGACAGCACTATGGCTACACCTTC
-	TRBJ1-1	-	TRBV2	CASSGGTGLLNTEAFF	TGTGCCAGCAGTGGGGGAACGGGACTGCTAAACACTGAAGCTTTCTTT
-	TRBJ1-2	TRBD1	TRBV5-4	CASSPGQGNNYGYTF	TGTGCCAGCAGTCCCGGACAGGGGAATAACTATGGCTACACCTTC
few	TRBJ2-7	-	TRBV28	CASRPPAVYEQYF	TGTGCCAGCAGGCCGCCAGCGGTCTACGAGCAGTACTTC
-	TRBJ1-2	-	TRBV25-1	CASSENRFSDGYTF	TGTGCCAGCAGTGAAAACAGGTTCAGCGATGGCTACACCTTC
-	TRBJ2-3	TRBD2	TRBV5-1	CASSLDLAGVTDTQYF	TGCGCCAGCAGCTTAGACCTAGCGGGGGTCACAGATACGCAGTATTTT
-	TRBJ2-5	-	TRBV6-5	CASSYTRVRQETQYF	TGTGCCAGCAGTTACACGAGGGTTCGACAAGAGACCCAGTACTTC
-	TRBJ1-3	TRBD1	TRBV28	CASSAGQGRGNTIYF	TGTGCCAGCAGCGCAGGACAGGGCAGGGGAAACACCATATATTTT
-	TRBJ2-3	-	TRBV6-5	CASSYSRLADTQYF	TGTGCCAGCAGTTACTCCCGACTAGCAGATACGCAGTATTTT